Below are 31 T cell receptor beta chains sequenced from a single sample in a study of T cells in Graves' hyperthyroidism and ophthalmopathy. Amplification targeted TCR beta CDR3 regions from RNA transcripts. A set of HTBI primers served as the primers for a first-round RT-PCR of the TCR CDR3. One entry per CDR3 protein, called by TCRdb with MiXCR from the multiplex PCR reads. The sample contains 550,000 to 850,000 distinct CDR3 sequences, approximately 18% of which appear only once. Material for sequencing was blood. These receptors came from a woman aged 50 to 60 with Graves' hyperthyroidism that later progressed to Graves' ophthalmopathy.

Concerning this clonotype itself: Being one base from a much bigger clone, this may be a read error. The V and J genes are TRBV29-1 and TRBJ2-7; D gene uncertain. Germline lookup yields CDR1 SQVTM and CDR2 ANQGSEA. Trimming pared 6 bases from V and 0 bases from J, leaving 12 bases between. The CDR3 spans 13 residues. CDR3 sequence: CSVRTSLSYEQYF. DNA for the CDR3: TGCAGCGTCAGGACGTCCCTCTCCTACGAGCAGTACTTC.

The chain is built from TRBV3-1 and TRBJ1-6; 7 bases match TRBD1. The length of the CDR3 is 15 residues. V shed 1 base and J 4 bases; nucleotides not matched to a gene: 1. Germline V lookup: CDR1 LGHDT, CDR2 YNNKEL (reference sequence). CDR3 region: CASSQGRGYNSPLHF. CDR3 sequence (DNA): TGTGCCAGCAGCCAAGGCAGGGGGTATAATTCACCCCTCCACTTT. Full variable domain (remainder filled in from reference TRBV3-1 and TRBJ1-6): DTAVSQTPKYLVTQMGNDKSIKCEQNLGHDTMYWYKQDSKKFLKIMFSYNNKELIINETVPNRFSPKSPDKAHLNLHINSLELGDSAVYFCASSQGRGYNSPLHFGNGTRLTVT.

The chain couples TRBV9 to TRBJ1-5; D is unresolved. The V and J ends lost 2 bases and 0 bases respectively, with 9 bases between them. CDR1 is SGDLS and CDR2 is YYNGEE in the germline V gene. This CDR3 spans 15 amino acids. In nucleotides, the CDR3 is TGTGCCAGCAGCGTGAGCAGTAATAGCAATCAGCCCCAGCATTTT. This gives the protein CASSVSSNSNQPQHF.

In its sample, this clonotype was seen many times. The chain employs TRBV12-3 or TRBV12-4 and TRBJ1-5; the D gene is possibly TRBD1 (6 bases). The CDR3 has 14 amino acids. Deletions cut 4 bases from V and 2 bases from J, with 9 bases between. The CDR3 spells CASSSSGGNQPQHF. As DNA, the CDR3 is TGTGCCAGCAGTTCCTCAGGGGGCAATCAGCCCCAGCATTTT.

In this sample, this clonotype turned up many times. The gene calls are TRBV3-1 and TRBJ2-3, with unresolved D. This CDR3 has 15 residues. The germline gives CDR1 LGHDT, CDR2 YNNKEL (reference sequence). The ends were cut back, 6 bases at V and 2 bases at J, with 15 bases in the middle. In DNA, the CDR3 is TGTGCCAGCAGTCACACTGGCTCCTACACAGATACGCAGTATTTT. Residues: CASSHTGSYTDTQYF.

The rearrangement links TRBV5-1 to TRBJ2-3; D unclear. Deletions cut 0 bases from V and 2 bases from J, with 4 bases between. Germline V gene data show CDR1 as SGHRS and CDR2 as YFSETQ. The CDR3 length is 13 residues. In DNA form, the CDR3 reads TGCGCCAGCAGCTTGGATTTCACAGATACGCAGTATTTT. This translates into CASSLDFTDTQYF.

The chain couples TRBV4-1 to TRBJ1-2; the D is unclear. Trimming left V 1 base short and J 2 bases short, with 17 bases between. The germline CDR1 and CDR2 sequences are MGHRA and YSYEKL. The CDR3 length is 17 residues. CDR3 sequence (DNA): TGCGCCAGCAGCCAAGTCGTCAGCAGCGGGTCCAACTATGGCTACACCTTC. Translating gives CASSQVVSSGSNYGYTF.

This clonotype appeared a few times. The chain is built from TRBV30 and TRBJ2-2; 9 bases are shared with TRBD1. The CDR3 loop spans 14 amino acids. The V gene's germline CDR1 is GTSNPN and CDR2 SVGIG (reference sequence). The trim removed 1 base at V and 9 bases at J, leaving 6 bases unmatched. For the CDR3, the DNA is TGTGCCTGGAGTGGCTACAGGGGGCCCAGGGAGCTGTTTTTT. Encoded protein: CAWSGYRGPRELFF.

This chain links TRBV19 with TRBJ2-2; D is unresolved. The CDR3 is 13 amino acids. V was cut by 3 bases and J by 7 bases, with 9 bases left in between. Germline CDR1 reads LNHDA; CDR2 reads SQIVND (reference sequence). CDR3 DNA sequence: TGTGCCAGTAGTATCGGGCCCGGCGGGGAGCTGTTTTTT. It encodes CASSIGPGGELFF.

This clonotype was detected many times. CDR3 sequence (DNA): TGTGCCAGCAGCTCTTGGGTTTCCCCTGAAGCTTTCTTT. Protein: CASSSWVSPEAFF. The rearrangement joins TRBV12-3 or TRBV12-4 to TRBJ1-1; D not resolved. This CDR3 is 13 amino acids long. V dropped 6 bases and J dropped 6 bases, with 14 bases sitting between them.

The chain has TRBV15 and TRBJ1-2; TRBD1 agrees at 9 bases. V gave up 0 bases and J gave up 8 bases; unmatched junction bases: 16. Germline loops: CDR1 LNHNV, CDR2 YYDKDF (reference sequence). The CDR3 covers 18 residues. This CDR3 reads CATSRDVLTTGGLRGYTF. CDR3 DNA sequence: TGTGCCACCAGCAGAGACGTCCTCACCACAGGGGGCTTGAGGGGCTACACCTTC.

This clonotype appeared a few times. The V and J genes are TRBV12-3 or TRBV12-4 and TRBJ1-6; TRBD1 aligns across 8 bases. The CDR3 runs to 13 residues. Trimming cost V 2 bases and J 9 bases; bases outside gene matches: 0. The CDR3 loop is CASSLTGGSPLHF. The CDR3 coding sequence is TGTGCCAGCAGTTTAACAGGGGGTTCACCCCTCCACTTT.

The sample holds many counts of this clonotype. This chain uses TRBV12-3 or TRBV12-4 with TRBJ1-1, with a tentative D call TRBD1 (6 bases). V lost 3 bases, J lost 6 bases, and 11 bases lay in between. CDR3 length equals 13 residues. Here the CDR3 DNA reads TGTGCCAGCAGTTTCGGGACACCGGCTGAAGCTTTCTTT. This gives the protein CASSFGTPAEAFF.

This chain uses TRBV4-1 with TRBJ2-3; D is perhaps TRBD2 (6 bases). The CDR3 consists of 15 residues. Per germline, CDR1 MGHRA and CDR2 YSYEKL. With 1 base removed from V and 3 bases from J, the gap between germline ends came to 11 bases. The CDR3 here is CASSQVAGRTDTQYF. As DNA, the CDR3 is TGCGCCAGCAGCCAAGTTGCGGGGAGGACAGATACGCAGTATTTT.

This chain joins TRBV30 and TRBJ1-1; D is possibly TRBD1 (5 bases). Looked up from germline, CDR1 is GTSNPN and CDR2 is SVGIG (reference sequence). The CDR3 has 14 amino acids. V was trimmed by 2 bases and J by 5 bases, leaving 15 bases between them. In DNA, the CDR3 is TGTGCCTGGAGTAAGACACGAGGGGAAACTGAAGCTTTCTTT. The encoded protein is CAWSKTRGETEAFF.

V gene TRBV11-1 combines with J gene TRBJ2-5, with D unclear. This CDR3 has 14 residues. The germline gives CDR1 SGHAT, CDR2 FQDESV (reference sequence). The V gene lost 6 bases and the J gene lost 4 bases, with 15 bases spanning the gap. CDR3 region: CASRLYGPRETQYF. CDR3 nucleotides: TGTGCCAGCAGACTTTATGGTCCCAGAGAGACCCAGTACTTC.

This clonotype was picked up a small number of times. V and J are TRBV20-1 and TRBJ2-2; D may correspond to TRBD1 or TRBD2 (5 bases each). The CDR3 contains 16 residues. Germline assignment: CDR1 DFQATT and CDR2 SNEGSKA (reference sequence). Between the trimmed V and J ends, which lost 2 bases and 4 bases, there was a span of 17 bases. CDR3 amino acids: CSARNPGTQSTGELFF. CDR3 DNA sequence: TGCAGTGCTAGAAATCCCGGGACCCAGAGCACCGGGGAGCTGTTTTTT.

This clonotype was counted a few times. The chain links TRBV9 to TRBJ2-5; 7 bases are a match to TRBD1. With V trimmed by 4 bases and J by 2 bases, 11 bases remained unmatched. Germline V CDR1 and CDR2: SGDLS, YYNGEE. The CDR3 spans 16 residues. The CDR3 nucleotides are TGTGCCAGCAGCTTGGGACAGACAGGGAAGCAAGAGACCCAGTACTTC. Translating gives CASSLGQTGKQETQYF. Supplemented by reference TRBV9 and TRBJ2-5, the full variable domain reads DSGVTQTPKHLITATGQRVTLRCSPRSGDLSVYWYQQSLDQGLQFLIQYYNGEERAKGNILERFSAQQFPDLHSELNLSSLELGDSALYFCASSLGQTGKQETQYFGPGTRLLVL.

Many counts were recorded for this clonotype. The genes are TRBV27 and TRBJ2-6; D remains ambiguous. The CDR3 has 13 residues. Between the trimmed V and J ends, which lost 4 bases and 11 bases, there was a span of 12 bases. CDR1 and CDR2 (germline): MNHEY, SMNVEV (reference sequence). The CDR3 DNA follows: TGTGCCAGCAGTTCCCCCCCAACACACGTCCTGACTTTC. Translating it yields CASSSPPTHVLTF.

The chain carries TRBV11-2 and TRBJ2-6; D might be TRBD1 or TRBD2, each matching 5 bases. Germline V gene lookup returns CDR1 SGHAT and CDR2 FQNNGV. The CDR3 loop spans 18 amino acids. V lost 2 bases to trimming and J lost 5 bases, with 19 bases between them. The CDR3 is CASSLLRDRLTRANVLTF. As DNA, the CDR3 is TGTGCCAGCAGCTTACTCCGGGACCGCCTCACACGGGCCAACGTCCTGACTTTC.

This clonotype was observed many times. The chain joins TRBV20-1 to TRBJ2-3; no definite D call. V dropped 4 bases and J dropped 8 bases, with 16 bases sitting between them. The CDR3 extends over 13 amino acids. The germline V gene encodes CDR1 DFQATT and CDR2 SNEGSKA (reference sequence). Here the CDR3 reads CSATEAAWGTQYF. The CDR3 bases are TGCAGTGCTACTGAGGCAGCGTGGGGTACGCAGTATTTT.

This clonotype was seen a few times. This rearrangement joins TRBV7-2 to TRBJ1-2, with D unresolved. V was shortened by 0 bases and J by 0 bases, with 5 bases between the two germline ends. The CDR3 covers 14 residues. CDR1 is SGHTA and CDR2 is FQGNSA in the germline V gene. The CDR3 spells CASSLATPNYGYTF. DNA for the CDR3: TGTGCCAGCAGCTTAGCAACACCTAACTATGGCTACACCTTC.

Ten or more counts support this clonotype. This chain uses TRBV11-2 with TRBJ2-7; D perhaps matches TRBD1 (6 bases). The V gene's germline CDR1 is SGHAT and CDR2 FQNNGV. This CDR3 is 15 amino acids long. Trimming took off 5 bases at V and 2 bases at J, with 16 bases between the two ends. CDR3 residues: CASSPVGTRTYEQYF. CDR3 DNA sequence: TGTGCCAGCAGCCCAGTGGGGACAAGGACCTACGAGCAGTACTTC.

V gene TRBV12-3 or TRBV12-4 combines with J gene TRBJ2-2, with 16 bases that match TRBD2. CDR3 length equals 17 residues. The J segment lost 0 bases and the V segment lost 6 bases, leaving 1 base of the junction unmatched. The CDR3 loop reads CASRGLAGGANTGELFF. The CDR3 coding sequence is TGTGCCAGCAGGGGACTAGCGGGGGGGGCGAACACCGGGGAGCTGTTTTTT.

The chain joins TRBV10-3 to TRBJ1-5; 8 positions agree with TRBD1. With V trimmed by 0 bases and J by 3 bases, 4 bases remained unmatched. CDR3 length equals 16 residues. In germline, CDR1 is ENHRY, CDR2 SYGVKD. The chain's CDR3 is CAISESGGQVNQPQHF. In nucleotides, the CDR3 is TGTGCCATCAGTGAGTCTGGGGGACAGGTCAATCAGCCCCAGCATTTT.

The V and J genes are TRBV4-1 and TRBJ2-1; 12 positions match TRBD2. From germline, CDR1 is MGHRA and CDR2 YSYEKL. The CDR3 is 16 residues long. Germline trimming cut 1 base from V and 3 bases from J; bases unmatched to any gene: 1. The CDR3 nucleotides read TGCGCCAGCAGCCAAGTGACTAGCGGGAGCTACAATGAGCAGTTCTTC. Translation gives CASSQVTSGSYNEQFF.

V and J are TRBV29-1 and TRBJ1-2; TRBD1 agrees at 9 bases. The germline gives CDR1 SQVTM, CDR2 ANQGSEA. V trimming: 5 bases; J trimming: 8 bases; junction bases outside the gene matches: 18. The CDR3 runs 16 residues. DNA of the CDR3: TGCAGCGTTTTGGGGGACCGACAGGGGGTGGGTGAAGGCTACACCTTC. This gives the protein CSVLGDRQGVGEGYTF.

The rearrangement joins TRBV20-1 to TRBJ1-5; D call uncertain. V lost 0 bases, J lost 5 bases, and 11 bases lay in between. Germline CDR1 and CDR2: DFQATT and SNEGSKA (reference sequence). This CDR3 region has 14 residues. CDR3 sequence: CSARDGQVYQPQHF. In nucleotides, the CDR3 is TGCAGTGCTAGAGATGGGCAGGTGTATCAGCCCCAGCATTTT.

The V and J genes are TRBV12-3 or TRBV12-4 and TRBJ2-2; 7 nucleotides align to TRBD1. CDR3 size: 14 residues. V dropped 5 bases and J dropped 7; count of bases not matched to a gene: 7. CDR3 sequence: CASSPQNRGGELFF. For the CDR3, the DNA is TGTGCCAGCAGTCCACAAAACAGGGGCGGGGAGCTGTTTTTT.

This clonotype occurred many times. The CDR3 DNA sequence: TGTGCCAGCAGTTACGTCCCCGGGACAGGGGGTTCACCCCTCCACTTT. It encodes CASSYVPGTGGSPLHF. The chain is built from TRBV6-6 and TRBJ1-6; 11 bases align to TRBD1. Germline V CDR1 and CDR2: MNHNY, SVGAGI (reference sequence). This CDR3 is 16 amino acids long. The J segment lost 9 bases and the V segment lost 2 bases, leaving 6 bases of the junction unmatched.

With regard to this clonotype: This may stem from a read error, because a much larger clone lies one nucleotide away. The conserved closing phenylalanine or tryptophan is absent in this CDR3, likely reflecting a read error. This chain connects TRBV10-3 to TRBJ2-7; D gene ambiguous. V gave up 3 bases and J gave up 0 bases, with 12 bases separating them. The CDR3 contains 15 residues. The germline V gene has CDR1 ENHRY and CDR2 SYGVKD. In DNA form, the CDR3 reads TGTGCCATCAGTGATCTTGGTTCCAGCTCCTACGAGCAGTACCTC. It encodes CAISDLGSSSYEQYL.